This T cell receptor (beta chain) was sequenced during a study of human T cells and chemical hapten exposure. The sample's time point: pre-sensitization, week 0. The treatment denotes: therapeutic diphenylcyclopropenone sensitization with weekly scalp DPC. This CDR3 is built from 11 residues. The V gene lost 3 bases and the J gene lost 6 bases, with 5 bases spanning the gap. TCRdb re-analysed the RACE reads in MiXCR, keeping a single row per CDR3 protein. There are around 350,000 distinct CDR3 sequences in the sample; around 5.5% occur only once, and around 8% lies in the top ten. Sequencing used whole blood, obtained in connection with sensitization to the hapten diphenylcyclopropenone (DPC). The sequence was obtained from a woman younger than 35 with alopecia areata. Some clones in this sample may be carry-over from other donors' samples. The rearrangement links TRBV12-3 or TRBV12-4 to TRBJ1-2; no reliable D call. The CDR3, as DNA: TGTGCCAGCAGTTTCGGGGATGGCTACACCTTC. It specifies CASSFGDGYTF.